Listed below are T cell receptor beta chains from one sample, sequenced in a study of blood T cell repertoires in COVID-19. The table came from immunoSEQ multiplex PCR; TCRdb's copy has only in-frame clones and leaves some out. The data contain over 250,000 clones, approximately 88% of them singletons. The sample was peripheral blood. These receptors came from a woman between 70 and 85 years old with COVID-19, enrolled during active disease. Each CDR3 is given with its conserved first and last residue. D genes are given only for firm matches. Clone size is shown for a subset of rows, as once, few, many or a class of expanded clone.

J gene: TRBJ1-1; clone size: -; D gene: -; V gene: TRBV28; CDR3 DNA: TGTGCCAGCAGCACACTGGACAGATTCACTGAAGCTTTCTTT; CDR3 protein: CASSTLDRFTEAFF
J gene: TRBJ2-1; clone size: -; D gene: TRBD1; V gene: TRBV6-5; CDR3 DNA: TGTGCCAGCAGGGGACAGGGGGAGAGTGAGCAGTTCTTC; CDR3 protein: CASRGQGESEQFF
J gene: TRBJ1-1; clone size: -; D gene: -; V gene: TRBV5-1; CDR3 DNA: TGCGCCAGCAGCTCAAATATCCCGGGGAGGGTCAGGTCTGAAGCTTTCTTT; CDR3 protein: CASSSNIPGRVRSEAFF
J gene: TRBJ1-2; clone size: -; D gene: -; V gene: TRBV4-1; CDR3 DNA: TGCGCCAGCAGCCACACAGGGGGCTACACCTTC; CDR3 protein: CASSHTGGYTF
J gene: TRBJ2-7; clone size: -; D gene: -; V gene: TRBV30; CDR3 DNA: TGTGCCTGGACCACCGCCGGGGACGAGCAGTACTTC; CDR3 protein: CAWTTAGDEQYF
J gene: TRBJ2-7; clone size: -; D gene: -; V gene: TRBV7-2; CDR3 DNA: TGTGCCAGCAGCTTAAATGGTTTCGCGAATGAGCAGTACTTC; CDR3 protein: CASSLNGFANEQYF
J gene: TRBJ2-7; clone size: -; D gene: TRBD2; V gene: TRBV2; CDR3 DNA: TGTGCCAGCAGTGAAGGACTAGCGGGAGGCGAGCAGTACTTC; CDR3 protein: CASSEGLAGGEQYF
J gene: TRBJ2-3; clone size: -; D gene: TRBD2; V gene: TRBV24-1; CDR3 DNA: TGTGCCACCAGTGACCCGAGAGGACTAGCGGGAAGCACAGATACGCAGTATTTT; CDR3 protein: CATSDPRGLAGSTDTQYF
J gene: TRBJ1-5; clone size: -; D gene: -; V gene: TRBV18; CDR3 DNA: TGTGCCAGCTCATCGAAACCCCCAGGGATAGAAGGTCAGCCCCAGCATTTT; CDR3 protein: CASSSKPPGIEGQPQHF
J gene: TRBJ2-3; clone size: -; D gene: TRBD2; V gene: TRBV7-2; CDR3 DNA: TGTGCCAGCAGCTCGAGTCGGGCTAGCGGGAGCGATACGCAGTATTTT; CDR3 protein: CASSSSRASGSDTQYF
J gene: TRBJ1-5; clone size: -; D gene: TRBD1; V gene: TRBV30; CDR3 DNA: TGTGCCTGGAGTGGGACAGGGGGCGCTTTCGGCAATCAGCCCCAGCATTTT; CDR3 protein: CAWSGTGGAFGNQPQHF
J gene: TRBJ1-3; clone size: -; D gene: -; V gene: TRBV28; CDR3 DNA: TGTGCCAGCAGCCCGAGCTCTGGAAACACCATATATTTT; CDR3 protein: CASSPSSGNTIYF
J gene: TRBJ1-1; clone size: -; D gene: TRBD1; V gene: TRBV19; CDR3 DNA: TGTGCCAGTAGTCCTTGGACAGGGCAAATCACTGAAGCTTTCTTT; CDR3 protein: CASSPWTGQITEAFF
J gene: TRBJ2-3; clone size: once; D gene: TRBD2; V gene: TRBV30; CDR3 DNA: TGTGCCTGGAGTCCAGGCGGGGGGGGCGATACGCAGTATTTT; CDR3 protein: CAWSPGGGGDTQYF
J gene: TRBJ1-2; clone size: -; D gene: -; V gene: TRBV30; CDR3 DNA: TGTGCCTGGAGTGTGACAACTTATGGCTACACCTTC; CDR3 protein: CAWSVTTYGYTF
J gene: TRBJ1-2; clone size: once; D gene: -; V gene: TRBV27; CDR3 DNA: TGTGCCAGCAGTCTTTCGGCAGGGTTTGGCTACACCTTC; CDR3 protein: CASSLSAGFGYTF
J gene: TRBJ1-5; clone size: -; D gene: TRBD1; V gene: TRBV19; CDR3 DNA: TGTGCCAGCAACGACAGGGGAATAGGGAATCAGCCCCAGCATTTT; CDR3 protein: CASNDRGIGNQPQHF
J gene: TRBJ2-5; clone size: -; D gene: -; V gene: TRBV7-3; CDR3 DNA: TGTGCCAGCAGCTTTATAGGGGGAGAGACCCAGTACTTC; CDR3 protein: CASSFIGGETQYF
J gene: TRBJ2-2; clone size: once; D gene: TRBD2; V gene: TRBV7-9; CDR3 DNA: TGTGCCAGCAGCACCCGACTAGCGGGAGACACCGGGGAGCTGTTTTTT; CDR3 protein: CASSTRLAGDTGELFF
J gene: TRBJ1-2; clone size: -; D gene: -; V gene: TRBV3-1/TRBV3-2; CDR3 DNA: TGTGCCAGCAGTCCCACACGGGATACCTATGGCTACACCTTC; CDR3 protein: CASSPTRDTYGYTF
J gene: TRBJ2-3; clone size: -; D gene: -; V gene: TRBV19; CDR3 DNA: TGTGCCAGTAGTTCCCGACTGGCCTCAGATACGCAGTATTTT; CDR3 protein: CASSSRLASDTQYF
J gene: TRBJ1-1; clone size: once; D gene: -; V gene: TRBV7-9; CDR3 DNA: TGTGCCAGCAGCTTAGCCGGAGATAACACTGAAGCTTTCTTT; CDR3 protein: CASSLAGDNTEAFF
J gene: TRBJ2-5; clone size: -; D gene: -; V gene: TRBV28; CDR3 DNA: TGTGCCAGCAGTTTGGGCAGACAAGAGACCCAGTACTTC; CDR3 protein: CASSLGRQETQYF
J gene: TRBJ2-7; clone size: -; D gene: -; V gene: TRBV2; CDR3 DNA: TGTGCCAGCAGTCGGGACTTCTACGAGCAGTACTTC; CDR3 protein: CASSRDFYEQYF
J gene: TRBJ1-1; clone size: once; D gene: TRBD1; V gene: TRBV3-1/TRBV3-2; CDR3 DNA: TGTGCCAGCAGGCCCTCGATAGGGGGCGGCACTGAAGCTTTCTTT; CDR3 protein: CASRPSIGGGTEAFF
J gene: TRBJ2-4; clone size: -; D gene: TRBD1; V gene: TRBV30; CDR3 DNA: TGTGCCTGGAGTGTACCAATCGAGGGGGCGCACAACATTCAGTACTTC; CDR3 protein: CAWSVPIEGAHNIQYF
J gene: TRBJ1-2; clone size: -; D gene: TRBD1; V gene: TRBV19; CDR3 DNA: TGTGCCACTACGACAGGGGTCGGCTACACCTTC; CDR3 protein: CATTTGVGYTF
J gene: TRBJ2-6; clone size: once; D gene: -; V gene: TRBV7-6; CDR3 DNA: TGTGCCAGCAGCAGTCAAACAGGGATCTCTGGGGCCAACGTCCTGACTTTC; CDR3 protein: CASSSQTGISGANVLTF
J gene: TRBJ2-5; clone size: -; D gene: -; V gene: TRBV28; CDR3 DNA: TGTGCCAGCAGTTTACAGGGGCAGTTGGAGACCCAGTACTTC; CDR3 protein: CASSLQGQLETQYF
J gene: TRBJ2-1; clone size: -; D gene: -; V gene: TRBV28; CDR3 DNA: TGTGCCAGCGGGACACTCCACTACAATGAGCAGTTCTTC; CDR3 protein: CASGTLHYNEQFF
J gene: TRBJ1-1; clone size: -; D gene: -; V gene: TRBV30; CDR3 DNA: TGTGCCTGGAGTGTAATCCGGGGGGGTGATCACACTGAAGCTTTCTTT; CDR3 protein: CAWSVIRGGDHTEAFF
J gene: TRBJ1-5; clone size: -; D gene: TRBD1; V gene: TRBV19; CDR3 DNA: TGTGCCAGTAGGACTATGGACAGGACCAATCAGCCCCAGCATTTT; CDR3 protein: CASRTMDRTNQPQHF
J gene: TRBJ1-1; clone size: -; D gene: -; V gene: TRBV4-1; CDR3 DNA: TGCGCCAGCAGCCAGGGGCTCAGAGAGGGGGCTGAAGCTTTCTTT; CDR3 protein: CASSQGLREGAEAFF
J gene: TRBJ2-4; clone size: few; D gene: TRBD2; V gene: TRBV12-5; CDR3 DNA: TGTGCTAGTGGTCCCCCGCAGGGCAGGGAGGGGGCCAAAAACATTCAGTACTTC; CDR3 protein: CASGPPQGREGAKNIQYF
J gene: TRBJ2-3; clone size: -; D gene: -; V gene: TRBV11-3; CDR3 DNA: TGTGCCAGCAGCCGCGGACAGATCACAGATACGCAGTATTTT; CDR3 protein: CASSRGQITDTQYF
J gene: TRBJ2-3; clone size: -; D gene: -; V gene: TRBV19; CDR3 DNA: TGTGCCAGTAGTATAGCAGGATCAGATACGCAGTATTTT; CDR3 protein: CASSIAGSDTQYF
J gene: TRBJ1-2; clone size: -; D gene: TRBD1; V gene: TRBV6-4; CDR3 DNA: TGTGCCAGCAGTGGGACAGGGGTTCCCGGCTATGGCTACACCTTC; CDR3 protein: CASSGTGVPGYGYTF
J gene: TRBJ2-7; clone size: -; D gene: -; V gene: TRBV30; CDR3 DNA: TGTGCCTGGAGTGGGACAAGCACCTACGAGCAGTACTTC; CDR3 protein: CAWSGTSTYEQYF
J gene: TRBJ2-1; clone size: -; D gene: TRBD2; V gene: TRBV30; CDR3 DNA: TGTGCCTTGGAGACTAGCGGGAGTATATATGAGCAGTTCTTC; CDR3 protein: CALETSGSIYEQFF
J gene: TRBJ2-1; clone size: -; D gene: TRBD1; V gene: TRBV5-4; CDR3 DNA: TGTGCCAGCAGCCCTCGGACAGGGCACGATGAGCAGTTCTTC; CDR3 protein: CASSPRTGHDEQFF
J gene: TRBJ2-1; clone size: -; D gene: -; V gene: TRBV11-3; CDR3 DNA: TGTGCCAGCAGCTTAGTCAACAATGAGCAGTTCTTC; CDR3 protein: CASSLVNNEQFF